This TCR beta chain was found in a study of blood T cell repertoires in COVID-19. Study summary: From the United States, Italy and Spain came samples of acute and convalescent COVID-19.

In the original processing: Estimation of nucleated cell counts relied on the amplification of reference gene primers. Sequenced by immunoSEQ multiplex PCR; TCRdb stores in-frame clones only, minus some. V, J and clone size are those of that table, while D and trimming were read from the DNA. The sample comprises about 370,000 clones, 89% of which are singletons, and around 3% rests with the top ten. This CDR3 comprises 19 residues. CDR1 is SGHNT, CDR2 YYREEE, per germline (reference sequence). Germline trimming cut 4 bases from V and 2 bases from J; bases unmatched to any gene: 17. This TCR derives from a woman aged 25 to 39 with COVID-19, enrolled during active disease. This chain uses TRBV5-4 with TRBJ2-3; 9 bases agree with TRBD2. The sample was peripheral blood. Written as DNA, the CDR3 is TGTGCCAGCAGCCCCTCCGGGACTAGCCGCGCGGGGCCCACAGATACGCAGTATTTT. Translating it yields CASSPSGTSRAGPTDTQYF.